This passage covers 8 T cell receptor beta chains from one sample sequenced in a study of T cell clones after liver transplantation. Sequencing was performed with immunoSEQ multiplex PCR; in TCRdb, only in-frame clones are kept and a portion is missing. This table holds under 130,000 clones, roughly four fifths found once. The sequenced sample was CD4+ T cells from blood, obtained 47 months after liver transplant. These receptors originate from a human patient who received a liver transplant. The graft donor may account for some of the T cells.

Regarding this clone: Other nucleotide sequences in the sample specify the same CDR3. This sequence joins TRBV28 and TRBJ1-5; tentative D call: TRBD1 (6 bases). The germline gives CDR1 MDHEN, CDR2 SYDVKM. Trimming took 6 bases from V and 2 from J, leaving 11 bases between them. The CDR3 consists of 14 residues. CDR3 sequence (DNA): TGTGCCAGCAGAAACTCAGGGGGCAATCAGCCCCAGCATTTT. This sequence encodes CASRNSGGNQPQHF. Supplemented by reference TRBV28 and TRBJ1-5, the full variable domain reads DVKVTQSSRYLVKRTGEKVFLECVQDMDHENMFWYRQDPGLGLRLIYFSYDVKMKEKGDIPEGYSVSREKKERFSLILESASTNQTSMYLCASRNSGGNQPQHFGDGTRLSIL.

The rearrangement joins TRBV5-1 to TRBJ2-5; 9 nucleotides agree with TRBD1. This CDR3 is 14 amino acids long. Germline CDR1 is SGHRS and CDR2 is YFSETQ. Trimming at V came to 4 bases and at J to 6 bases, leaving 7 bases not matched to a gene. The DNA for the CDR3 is TGCGCCAGCAGCCCGGACAGGGGCGGACAGACCCAGTACTTC. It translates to CASSPDRGGQTQYF.

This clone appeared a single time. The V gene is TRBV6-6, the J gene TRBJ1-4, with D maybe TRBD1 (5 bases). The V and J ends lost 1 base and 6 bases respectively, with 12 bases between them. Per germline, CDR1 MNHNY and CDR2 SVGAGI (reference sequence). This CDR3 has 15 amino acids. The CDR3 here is CASSYWGLHDEKLFF. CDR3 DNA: TGTGCCAGCAGTTACTGGGGACTGCATGATGAAAAACTGTTTTTT.

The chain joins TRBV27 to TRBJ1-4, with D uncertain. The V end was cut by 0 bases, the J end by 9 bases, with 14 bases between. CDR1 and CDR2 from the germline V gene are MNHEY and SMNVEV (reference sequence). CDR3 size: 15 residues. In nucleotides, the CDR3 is TGTGCCAGCAGTTTATCGTCCGGACGGGGTAAAAAACTGTTTTTT. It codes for CASSLSSGRGKKLFF.

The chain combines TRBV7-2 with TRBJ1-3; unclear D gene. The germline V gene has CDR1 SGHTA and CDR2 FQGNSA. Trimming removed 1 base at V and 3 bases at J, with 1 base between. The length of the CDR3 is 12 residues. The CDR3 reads CASSLDGNTIYF. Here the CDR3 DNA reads TGTGCCAGCAGCTTAGATGGAAACACCATATATTTT.

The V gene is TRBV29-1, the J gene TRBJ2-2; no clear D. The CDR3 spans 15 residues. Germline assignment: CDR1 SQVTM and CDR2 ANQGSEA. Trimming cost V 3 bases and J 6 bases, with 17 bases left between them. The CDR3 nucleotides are TGCAGCGTTGAGGACGACGGCCTACCCGCCGGGGAGCTGTTTTTT. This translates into CSVEDDGLPAGELFF.

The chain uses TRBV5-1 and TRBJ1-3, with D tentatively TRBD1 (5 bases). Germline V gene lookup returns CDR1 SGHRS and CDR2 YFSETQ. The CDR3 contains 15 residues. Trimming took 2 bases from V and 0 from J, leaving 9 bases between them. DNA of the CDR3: TGCGCCAGCAGCTTTCAGGGAGGCTCTGGAAACACCATATATTTT. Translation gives CASSFQGGSGNTIYF.

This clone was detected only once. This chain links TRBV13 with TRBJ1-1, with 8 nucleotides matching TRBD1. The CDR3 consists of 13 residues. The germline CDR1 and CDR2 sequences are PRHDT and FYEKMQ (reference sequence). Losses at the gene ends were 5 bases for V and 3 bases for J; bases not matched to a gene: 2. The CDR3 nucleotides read TGTGCCAGCAGCGTGGACAGGGACACTGAAGCTTTCTTT. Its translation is CASSVDRDTEAFF.